This TCR beta chain emerged from a study of T-cell reconstitution after alpha-beta-depleted transplantation in children. The germline CDR1 and CDR2 sequences are SGHVS and FQNEAQ. The CDR3 length is 14 residues. The germline V and J ends were trimmed by 5 bases and 3 bases, with 14 bases remaining between them. This clonotype was observed a few times. Antigen unknown. Unique molecular identifiers were used in preparing the TCRbeta library. TCRdb itself ran the PCR reads through MiXCR, one entry per CDR3 protein. The sample has 300,000 to 400,000 distinct CDR3 sequences; around 25% are singletons. Study results and caveats: Alpha-beta T cells present about two months after transplant were reported to originate from several hundred expanded graft clones. Some patients owed their high day-60 TCRbeta diversity to surviving recipient T cells and thymic progenitors. From newly produced T cells came most of the T-cell counts and diversity one year after transplant.

The receptor was derived from a male patient younger than 18 who had a stem cell transplant for acute lymphoblastic leukemia, so the T cells may come from the graft donor. The sequencing used PBMCs, mostly from graft donor cells, collected 180 days after TCRalphabeta/CD19-depleted stem cell transplant. V usage is TRBV7-8 and J usage is TRBJ2-7, with D tentatively TRBD1 (6 bases). The CDR3 loop is CASSPGQTHYEQYF. CDR3 sequence (DNA): TGTGCCAGCAGCCCCGGACAGACCCACTACGAGCAGTACTTC. Based on the CDR3 plus reference TRBV7-8 and TRBJ2-7, the full variable domain is GAGVSQSPRYKVAKRGQDVALRCDPISGHVSLFWYQQALGQGPEFLTYFQNEAQLDKSGLPSDRFFAERPEGSVSTLKIQRTQQEDSAVYLCASSPGQTHYEQYFGPGTRLTVT.